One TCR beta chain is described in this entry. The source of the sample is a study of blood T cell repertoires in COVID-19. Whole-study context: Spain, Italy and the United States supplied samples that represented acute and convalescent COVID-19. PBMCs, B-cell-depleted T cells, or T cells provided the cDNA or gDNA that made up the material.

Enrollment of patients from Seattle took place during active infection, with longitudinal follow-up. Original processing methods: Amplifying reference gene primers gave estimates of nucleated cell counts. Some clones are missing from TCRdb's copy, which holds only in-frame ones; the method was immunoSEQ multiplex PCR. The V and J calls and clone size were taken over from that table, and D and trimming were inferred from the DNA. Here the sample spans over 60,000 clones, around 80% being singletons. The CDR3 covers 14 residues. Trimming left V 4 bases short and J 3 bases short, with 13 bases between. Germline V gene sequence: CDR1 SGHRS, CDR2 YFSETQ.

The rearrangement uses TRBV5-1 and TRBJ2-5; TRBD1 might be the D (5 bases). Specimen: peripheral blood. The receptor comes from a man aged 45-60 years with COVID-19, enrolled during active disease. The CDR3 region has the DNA TGCGCCAGCAGCCGGACAAATTCAGAAGAGACCCAGTACTTC. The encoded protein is CASSRTNSEETQYF.